The rows below give T cell receptor beta chains drawn from one sample of a study of cytomegalovirus exposure and HLA in healthy donors. TCRdb's table, derived via immunoSEQ multiplex PCR, lists solely in-frame clones and lacks some. The data hold over 110,000 clones, with 70% to 80% observed a single time. The sample consisted of PBMCs. The source of these receptors is a woman in her 40s in good health and CMV-seropositive. Each CDR3 is given without its conserved first and last residue. A D gene is named only where the DNA matches it firmly.

>.|TRBJ1-6|TRBV5-4
ASSLGGREGSPLH
>.|TRBJ2-7|TRBV11-2
ASSARLTLYEQY
>TRBD2|TRBJ2-7|TRBV7-2
ASSLPGLAPYEQY
>.|TRBJ2-1|TRBV5-1
ASSLSLGDNEQF
>.|TRBJ2-3|TRBV6-1
ASRADYTDTQY
>TRBD1|TRBJ1-2|TRBV6-5
ASSYSQGAYGYT
>TRBD1|TRBJ1-2|TRBV7-6
ASSLRQGNYGYT
>TRBD2|TRBJ2-4|TRBV6-1
ASSEEGRTSGFNIQY
>.|TRBJ2-1|TRBV7-2
ASSIDSGSYNEQF
>TRBD2|TRBJ2-2|TRBV11-3
ASSQRLAGGTGELF
>.|TRBJ1-4|TRBV7-2
ASSLARTDVEKLF
>TRBD2|TRBJ2-1|TRBV11-3
ASSLEYSLAGTSYNEQF
>TRBD1|TRBJ2-7|TRBV7-9
ASSGYDRGDVYEQY
>.|TRBJ2-3|TRBV25-1
ASSGTSTDTQY
>TRBD1|TRBJ2-7|TRBV5-1
ASSLVGTAYEQY
>TRBD1|TRBJ2-7|TRBV15
ATSSGTGGSYEQY
>TRBD2|TRBJ2-7|TRBV2
ASKTSGTAYEQY
>.|TRBJ2-1|TRBV6-5
ASSPLTTAPMEF
>.|TRBJ1-1|TRBV7-2
ASSLVRPVAAEAF
>.|TRBJ2-3|TRBV6-5
ATGRVSPLTDTQY
>.|TRBJ1-1|TRBV9
ASSVAGADGAF
>.|TRBJ2-2|TRBV5-1
ASSLVAAGELF
>.|TRBJ2-5|TRBV5-1
ASSLGQEETQY
>.|TRBJ2-7|TRBV28
ASSSDTIYEQY